This T cell receptor beta chain was observed in a study of beta chain features in type 1 diabetes. Study outcomes and limitations: In every one of the four CD4+ subsets, TCRB CDR3s were moderately but significantly shorter in Type 1 diabetes patients.

This clone was found once. Its target is not known. Expressed TCRB transcripts were sequenced after all isolated RNA was converted to cDNA. The method was immunoSEQ multiplex PCR; TCRdb's version includes in-frame clones alone and lacks a portion of them. The data contain approximately 170,000 clones, roughly 60% of them singletons. CDR1 is SGDLS and CDR2 is YYNGEE in the germline V gene. The V end lost 0 bases, the J end lost 4 bases, and 10 bases lay between the germline ends. This CDR3 contains 14 residues. Sequences were obtained from naive CD4+ T cells from blood. The TCR comes from a man aged 25-45 years with type 1 diabetes. J is TRBJ1-2 and V is TRBV9; D gene unclear. CDR3 DNA sequence: TGTGCCAGCAGCGTAGAGGGCCTTGGCTATGGCTACACCTTC. This encodes CASSVEGLGYGYTF.